One and the same sample provided the 8 T cell receptor beta chains below, sequenced in a study of T-cell memory formation after mild COVID-19. In TCRdb, the 5' RACE reads were re-called with MiXCR into one record per CDR3 protein. The data contain fewer than 650,000 distinct CDR3 sequences, less than 25% of them seen just once; the ten biggest clones take up approximately 8%. Source material: PBMCs or a T cell subset sorted from them (not recorded which). All receptors come from an adult woman who had mild COVID-19 (a few samples of this study predate the infection). Cell type and time point are not known.

The chain uses TRBV2 and TRBJ2-2; 10 bases match TRBD2. After removal of 3 bases from V and 5 bases from J, the junction contained 15 bases not matched to a gene. This CDR3 has 19 residues. The germline V gene has CDR1 SNHLY and CDR2 FYNNEI. The CDR3 is CASSDPSLGAGGPTGELFF. The CDR3 DNA sequence: TGTGCCAGCAGTGATCCCTCTCTTGGAGCGGGGGGGCCGACCGGGGAGCTGTTTTTT.

A few counts support this clonotype. V gene TRBV4-2 combines with J gene TRBJ2-7; D is perhaps TRBD2 (7 bases). Per the germline V gene, CDR1 is LGHNA and CDR2 is YNFKEQ. The CDR3 runs to 15 residues. With 4 bases removed from V and 1 base from J, the gap between germline ends came to 14 bases. The CDR3 sequence is CASSRQGRGSYEQYF. The DNA for the CDR3 is TGTGCCAGCAGCCGGCAGGGGCGGGGGTCCTACGAGCAGTACTTC.

This clonotype has more than one count but fewer than ten. The V call is TRBV10-3, the J call TRBJ2-1, with no clear D. CDR1 and CDR2 (germline): ENHRY, SYGVKD. V lost 0 bases and J 9 bases, leaving 6 bases between the germline ends. The CDR3 has 12 residues. The CDR3 protein is CAISESGGEQFF. The CDR3 DNA is TGTGCCATCAGTGAGTCAGGCGGTGAGCAGTTCTTC.

The chain employs TRBV7-2 and TRBJ2-7; no definite D call. The ends were cut back, 4 bases at V and 2 bases at J, with 15 bases in the middle. The CDR3 length is 15 residues. Germline V CDR1 and CDR2: SGHTA, FQGNSA. This chain's CDR3 is CASSSENPSTYEQYF. The CDR3 DNA is TGTGCCAGCAGCTCAGAGAACCCTTCCACCTACGAGCAGTACTTC.

The CDR3 loop is CASSPTGDPYSTDTQYF. CDR3 DNA: TGCGCCAGCAGCCCGACCGGCGATCCGTATAGCACAGATACGCAGTATTTT. The chain joins TRBV5-1 to TRBJ2-3; D is unclear. The germline V gene encodes CDR1 SGHRS and CDR2 YFSETQ. This CDR3 is built from 17 residues. V dropped 4 bases and J dropped 0 bases, with 18 bases sitting between them.

The chain has TRBV9 and TRBJ2-1, with TRBD2 identical over 10 bases. CDR1 and CDR2 (germline): SGDLS, YYNGEE. The CDR3 is 15 amino acids. V was pared by 1 base and J by 4 bases, with 2 bases of the junction left unmatched. CDR3 protein: CASSVRLAGYNEQFF. The DNA for the CDR3 is TGTGCCAGCAGCGTACGACTAGCGGGTTACAATGAGCAGTTCTTC.

This clonotype was found a few times. This sequence joins TRBV7-2 and TRBJ2-7; D gene unclear. The germline CDR1 and CDR2 sequences are SGHTA and FQGNSA. The V end lost 5 bases, the J end lost 3 bases, and 17 bases lay between the germline ends. The length of the CDR3 is 15 residues. The CDR3 coding sequence is TGTGCCAGCAGCCCTCTGTTTGCTTCCAACTACGAGCAGTACTTC. It is translated as CASSPLFASNYEQYF.

V usage is TRBV7-9 and J usage is TRBJ1-1; TRBD1 matches 7 bases. Unmatched junction bases numbered 5, after V lost 5 bases and J lost 5 bases. Germline-derived CDR1 and CDR2 are SEHNR and FQNEAQ (reference sequence). CDR3 length: 13 residues. CDR3: CASSDTGVTEAFF. The CDR3, as DNA: TGTGCCAGCAGCGATACAGGGGTAACTGAAGCTTTCTTT.